Listed here are 21 T cell receptor beta chains from one sample, sequenced in a study of CD8 T cells in Susac syndrome. Random hexamers primed reverse transcription of about 0.5 to 1 ug RNA. TCRdb called the immunoSEQ multiplex PCR reads again in MiXCR, with one record for every CDR3 protein. The data contain about 170,000 distinct CDR3 sequences, about 93% of them singletons. Sequencing input: CD4+ T cells from PBMCs. The receptors were sampled from a human donor with multiple sclerosis.

This clonotype appeared a single time. V gene TRBV20-1 combines with J gene TRBJ2-5; no firm D call. The germline CDR1 and CDR2 sequences are DFQATT and SNEGSKA (reference sequence). This CDR3 is 12 amino acids long. V was trimmed by 0 bases and J by 11 bases, leaving 13 bases between them. DNA for the CDR3: TGCAGTGCTAGAGATCCCGGACCTCCTCAGTACTTC. This gives the protein CSARDPGPPQYF.

The chain uses TRBV5-6 and TRBJ1-5; D is undetermined. V lost 3 bases to trimming and J lost 0 bases, with 10 bases between them. Per the germline V gene, CDR1 is SGHDT and CDR2 is YYEEEE. The CDR3 is made up of 15 amino acids. The CDR3 region has the DNA TGTGCCAGCAGCTGGACGGGTGGTAGCAATCAGCCCCAGCATTTT. Its protein product is CASSWTGGSNQPQHF.

In regard to this clonotype: The conserved closing phenylalanine or tryptophan is absent in this CDR3, likely reflecting a read error. This CDR3 is CASTRTAISPLHL. In DNA form, the CDR3 reads TGTGCCAGCACCCGGACAGCGATTTCACCCCTCCACCTT. The chain combines TRBV12-3 or TRBV12-4 with TRBJ1-6, with D tentatively TRBD1 (6 bases). CDR3 length: 13 amino acids. The V gene lost 7 bases and the J gene lost 9 bases, with 13 bases spanning the gap.

This chain uses TRBV6-2 or TRBV6-3 with TRBJ1-1, with D unresolved. The germline V gene encodes CDR1 MNHEY and CDR2 SVGEGT. V gave up 5 bases and J gave up 3 bases, with 7 bases separating them. The CDR3 totals 12 residues. CDR3 region: CASSPTYTEAFF. CDR3 nucleotide sequence: TGTGCCAGCAGTCCTACTTACACTGAAGCTTTCTTT.

V gene TRBV5-1 combines with J gene TRBJ2-7, with D perhaps matching TRBD1 or TRBD2 (5 bases each). V shed 1 base and J shed 1 base, with 18 bases lying between them. CDR3 size: 17 residues. The V gene's germline CDR1 is SGHRS and CDR2 YFSETQ. CDR3 nucleotides: TGCGCCAGCAGCTTGACAGTCTTCCTAGAGGGGTCCTACGAGCAGTACTTC. Translating it yields CASSLTVFLEGSYEQYF.

The count of this clonotype is one. This chain connects TRBV6-5 to TRBJ1-2; 7 nucleotides line up with TRBD1. J was trimmed by 7 bases and V by 0 bases; bases with no gene match: 5. This CDR3 region has 14 residues. Germline V lookup: CDR1 MNHEY, CDR2 SVGAGI. The CDR3 loop reads CASSYSWTGGGYTF. In DNA form, the CDR3 reads TGTGCCAGCAGTTACTCCTGGACAGGCGGTGGCTACACCTTC.

This chain joins TRBV5-4 and TRBJ1-6, with D possibly TRBD1 on 6 matching bases. Germline V CDR1 and CDR2: SGHNT, YYREEE (reference sequence). The V end was cut by 4 bases, the J end by 7 bases, with 15 bases between. The CDR3 totals 15 residues. In nucleotides, the CDR3 is TGTGCCAGCAGCAACACAGGGACTTTGAATTCACCCCTCCACTTT. This codes for CASSNTGTLNSPLHF.

This chain links TRBV5-1 with TRBJ1-1, with D perhaps matching TRBD1 (6 bases). The length of the CDR3 is 17 residues. Germline values: CDR1 SGHRS, CDR2 YFSETQ. V was pared by 4 bases and J by 0 bases, with 19 bases between. CDR3 DNA: TGCGCCAGCAGCCCGGAGCCCCAGGGGCCCATGAACACTGAAGCTTTCTTT. It is translated as CASSPEPQGPMNTEAFF. Full variable domain (missing parts from reference TRBV5-1 and TRBJ1-1): KAGVTQTPRYLIKTRGQQVTLSCSPISGHRSVSWYQQTPGQGLQFLFEYFSETQRNKGNFPGRFSGRQFSNSRSEMNVSTLELGDSALYLCASSPEPQGPMNTEAFFGQGTRLTVV.

The chain joins TRBV7-9 to TRBJ1-5, with D possibly matching TRBD1 (6 bases). The ends were cut back, 1 base at V and 1 base at J, with 14 bases in the middle. Germline assignment: CDR1 SEHNR and CDR2 FQNEAQ (reference sequence). The CDR3 runs to 17 residues. CDR3 loop: CASSLGGGRDSNQPQHF. CDR3 nucleotide sequence: TGTGCCAGCAGCTTAGGGGGGGGCAGGGACAGCAATCAGCCCCAGCATTTT.

The J gene is TRBJ1-3, the V gene TRBV29-1; no definite D call. V shed 4 bases and J shed 4 bases, with 5 bases lying between them. Germline V gene lookup returns CDR1 SQVTM and CDR2 ANQGSEA. The CDR3 covers 11 residues. The CDR3 loop is CSVVTGNTIYF. The CDR3 bases are TGCAGCGTTGTAACAGGAAACACCATATATTTT.

The chain links TRBV6-2 or TRBV6-3 to TRBJ2-7; 7 nucleotides align to TRBD2. Trimming at V came to 2 bases and at J to 7 bases, leaving 17 bases not matched to a gene. The CDR3 is 17 residues long. Germline loops: CDR1 MNHEY, CDR2 SVGEGT. CDR3 sequence: CASSYNSGAGVSGEQYF. The CDR3 DNA reads TGTGCCAGCAGTTACAACTCTGGCGCGGGAGTCTCGGGAGAGCAGTACTTC.

The V call is TRBV12-3 or TRBV12-4, the J call TRBJ2-2, with D perhaps TRBD1 or TRBD2 (5 bases each). Trimming took off 6 bases at V and 6 bases at J, with 5 bases between the two ends. The CDR3 loop spans 11 amino acids. Written as DNA, the CDR3 is TGTGCCAGCAGGGGGGCCGGGGAGCTGTTTTTT. It translates to CASRGAGELFF.

V gene TRBV6-2 or TRBV6-3 combines with J gene TRBJ2-5; D may match TRBD1 or TRBD2 (5 bases each). V dropped 5 bases and J dropped 5 bases, with 18 bases sitting between them. The germline V gene encodes CDR1 MNHEY and CDR2 SVGEGT. CDR3 length: 15 residues. CDR3 region: CASSAGTALWETQYF. The CDR3 bases are TGTGCCAGCAGTGCCGGGACGGCCCTTTGGGAGACCCAGTACTTC.

This chain uses TRBV20-1 with TRBJ2-7; D may be TRBD2 (6 bases). The CDR3 extends over 13 amino acids. Germline V gene data show CDR1 as DFQATT and CDR2 as SNEGSKA (reference sequence). V lost 6 bases and J 3 bases, leaving 15 bases between the germline ends. The CDR3 loop reads CSAERGLRYEQYF. DNA for the CDR3: TGCAGTGCCGAAAGGGGACTTCGCTACGAGCAGTACTTC.

The chain combines TRBV5-6 with TRBJ1-4; 9 bases agree with TRBD1. CDR1 is SGHDT and CDR2 is YYEEEE in the germline V gene. V lost 4 bases and J lost 9; bases outside the gene matches: 4. The CDR3 length is 13 residues. This CDR3 is CASSPNRGQKLFF. In nucleotides, the CDR3 is TGTGCCAGCAGCCCGAACAGGGGGCAAAAACTGTTTTTT. The whole variable domain, filled in from reference TRBV5-6 and TRBJ1-4, reads DAGVTQSPTHLIKTRGQQVTLRCSPKSGHDTVSWYQQALGQGPQFIFQYYEEEERQRGNFPDRFSGHQFPNYSSELNVNALLLGDSALYLCASSPNRGQKLFFGSGTQLSVL.

This chain connects TRBV4-2 to TRBJ2-1; D is unresolved. Germline CDR1 LGHNA, CDR2 YNFKEQ. Trimming stripped 0 bases from V and 3 bases from J, with 3 bases between. This CDR3 contains 13 residues. CDR3 in DNA: TGTGCCAGCAGCCAAGACGGCTACAATGAGCAGTTCTTC. Its protein product is CASSQDGYNEQFF.

This chain uses TRBV6-1 with TRBJ2-2; 12 nucleotides match TRBD2. Germline lookup yields CDR1 MNHNS and CDR2 SASEGT. V shed 7 bases and J 7 bases; nucleotides not matched to a gene: 10. The CDR3 is made up of 16 amino acids. The CDR3 spells CASKPSGRARVGELFF. The CDR3 nucleotides are TGTGCCAGCAAGCCTAGCGGGAGGGCCAGGGTCGGGGAGCTGTTTTTT.

CDR3 sequence: CASSQDRGTPYEQYF. The CDR3 DNA is TGCGCCAGCAGCCAAGATCGGGGCACTCCCTACGAGCAGTACTTC. The gene calls are TRBV4-3 and TRBJ2-7, with D perhaps given as TRBD1 or TRBD2 (5 bases each). The germline V gene has CDR1 LGHNA and CDR2 YSLEER. This CDR3 region has 15 residues. The V and J ends lost 0 bases and 2 bases respectively, with 11 bases between them.

In this sample, this clonotype turned up once. The rearrangement links TRBV18 to TRBJ2-4; D tentatively fits TRBD1 or TRBD2 (5 bases each). The germline CDR1 and CDR2 sequences are KGHSH and LQKENI. The CDR3 has 13 amino acids. Between the trimmed V and J ends, which lost 3 bases and 5 bases, there was a span of 8 bases. CDR3 bases: TGTGCCAGCTCACCCCGGGACGAAAACATTCAGTACTTC. Translating gives CASSPRDENIQYF. The whole variable domain, filled in from reference TRBV18 and TRBJ2-4, reads NAGVMQNPRHLVRRRGQEARLRCSPMKGHSHVYWYRQLPEEGLKFMVYLQKENIIDESGMPKERFSAEFPKEGPSILRIQQVVRGDSAAYFCASSPRDENIQYFGAGTRLSVL.

The gene calls are TRBV5-6 and TRBJ2-5; D is unresolved. The CDR3 covers 15 residues. V was cut by 1 base and J by 3 bases, with 13 bases left in between. The germline CDR1 and CDR2 sequences are SGHDT and YYEEEE. CDR3 loop: CASSLYSLTEETQYF. The CDR3 DNA reads TGTGCCAGCAGCTTGTATAGCCTAACGGAAGAGACCCAGTACTTC.

This clonotype was recorded a few times. This rearrangement joins TRBV5-1 to TRBJ1-2; D call uncertain. Germline V gene data show CDR1 as SGHRS and CDR2 as YFSETQ. The CDR3 has 14 amino acids. V was shortened by 1 base and J by 2 bases, with 9 bases between the two germline ends. The CDR3 protein is CASSLIGQNYGYTF. CDR3 DNA sequence: TGCGCCAGCAGCTTGATTGGGCAGAACTATGGCTACACCTTC.